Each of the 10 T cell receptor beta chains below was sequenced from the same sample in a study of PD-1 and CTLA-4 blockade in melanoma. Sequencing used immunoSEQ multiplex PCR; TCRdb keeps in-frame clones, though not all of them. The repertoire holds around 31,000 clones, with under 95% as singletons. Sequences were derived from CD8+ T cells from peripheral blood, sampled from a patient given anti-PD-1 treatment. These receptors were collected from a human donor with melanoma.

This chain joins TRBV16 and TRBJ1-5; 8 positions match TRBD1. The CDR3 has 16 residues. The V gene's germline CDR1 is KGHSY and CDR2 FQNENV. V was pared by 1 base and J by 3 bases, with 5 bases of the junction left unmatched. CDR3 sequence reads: CASSQYPGQDNQPQHF. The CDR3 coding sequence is TGTGCCAGCAGCCAATACCCGGGACAGGACAATCAGCCCCAGCATTTT.

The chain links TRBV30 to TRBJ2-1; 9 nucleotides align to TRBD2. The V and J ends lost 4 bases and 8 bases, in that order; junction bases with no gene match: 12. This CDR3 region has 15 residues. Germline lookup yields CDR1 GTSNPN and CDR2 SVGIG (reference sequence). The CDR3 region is CAWTPGTSPSHEQFF. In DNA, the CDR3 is TGTGCCTGGACTCCCGGGACTAGCCCTTCCCATGAGCAGTTCTTC.

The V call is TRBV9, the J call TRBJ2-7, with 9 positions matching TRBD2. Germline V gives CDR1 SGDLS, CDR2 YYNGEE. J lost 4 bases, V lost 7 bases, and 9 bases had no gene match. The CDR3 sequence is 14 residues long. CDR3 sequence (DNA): TGTGCCAGCGCCAAGTCAGCGGGAGGTTACGAGCAGTACTTC. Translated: CASAKSAGGYEQYF.

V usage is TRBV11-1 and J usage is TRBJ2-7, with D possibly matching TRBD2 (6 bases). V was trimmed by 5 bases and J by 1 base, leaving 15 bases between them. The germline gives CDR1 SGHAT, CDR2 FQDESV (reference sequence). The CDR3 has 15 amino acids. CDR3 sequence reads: CASSPRQRASYEQYF. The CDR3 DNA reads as TGTGCCAGCAGCCCCCGTCAGCGGGCTTCCTACGAGCAGTACTTC.

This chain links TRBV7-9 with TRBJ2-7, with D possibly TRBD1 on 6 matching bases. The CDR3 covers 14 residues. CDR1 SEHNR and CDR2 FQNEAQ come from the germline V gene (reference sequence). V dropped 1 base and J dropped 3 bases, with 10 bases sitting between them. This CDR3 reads CASSLGPGDYEQYF. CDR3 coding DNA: TGTGCCAGCAGCTTAGGGCCAGGGGACTACGAGCAGTACTTC.

CDR3 in amino acids: CASSPPGSTNEKLFF. As DNA, the CDR3 is TGTGCCAGCAGTCCCCCGGGGTCCACTAATGAAAAACTGTTTTTT. The V gene is TRBV6-1, the J gene TRBJ1-4; D not certain. Germline V CDR1 and CDR2: MNHNS, SASEGT. The V end was cut by 5 bases, the J end by 2 bases, with 12 bases between. The CDR3 contains 15 residues.

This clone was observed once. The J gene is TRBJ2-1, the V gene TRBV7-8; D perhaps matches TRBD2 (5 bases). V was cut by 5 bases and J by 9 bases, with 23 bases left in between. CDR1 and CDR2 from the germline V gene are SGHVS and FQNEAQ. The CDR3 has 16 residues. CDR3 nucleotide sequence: TGTGCCAGCAGCCTCCGGCTAGCCGACGCTTGGGGTGAGCAGTTCTTC. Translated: CASSLRLADAWGEQFF.

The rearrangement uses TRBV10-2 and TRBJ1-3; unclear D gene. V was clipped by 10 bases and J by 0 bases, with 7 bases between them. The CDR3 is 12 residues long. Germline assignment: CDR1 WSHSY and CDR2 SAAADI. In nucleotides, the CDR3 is TGCGCCACCACTACCTCTGGAAACACCATATATTTT. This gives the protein CATTTSGNTIYF.

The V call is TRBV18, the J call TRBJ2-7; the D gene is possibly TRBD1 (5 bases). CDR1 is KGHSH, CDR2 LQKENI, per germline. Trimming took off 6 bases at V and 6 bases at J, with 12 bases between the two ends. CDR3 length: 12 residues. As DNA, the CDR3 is TGTGCCAGCTCGCAGGGTTTGGTCGAGCAGTACTTC. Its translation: CASSQGLVEQYF.

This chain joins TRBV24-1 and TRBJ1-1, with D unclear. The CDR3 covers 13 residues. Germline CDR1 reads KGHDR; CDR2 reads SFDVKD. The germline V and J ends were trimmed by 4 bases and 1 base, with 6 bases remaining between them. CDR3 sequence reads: CATSDLKNTEAFF. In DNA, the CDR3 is TGTGCCACCAGTGACCTCAAGAACACTGAAGCTTTCTTT.